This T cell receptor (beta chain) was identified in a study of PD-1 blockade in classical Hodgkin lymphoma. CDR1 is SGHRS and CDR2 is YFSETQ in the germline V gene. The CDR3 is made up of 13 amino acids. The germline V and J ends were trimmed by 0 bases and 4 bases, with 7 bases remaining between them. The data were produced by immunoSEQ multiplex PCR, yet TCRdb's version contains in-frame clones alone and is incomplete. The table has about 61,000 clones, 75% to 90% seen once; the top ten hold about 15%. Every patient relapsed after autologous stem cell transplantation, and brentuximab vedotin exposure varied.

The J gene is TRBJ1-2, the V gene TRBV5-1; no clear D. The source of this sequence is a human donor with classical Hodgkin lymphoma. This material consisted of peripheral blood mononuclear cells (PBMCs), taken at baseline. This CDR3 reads CASSLEAGYGYTF. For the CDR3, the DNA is TGCGCCAGCAGCTTGGAAGCAGGCTATGGCTACACCTTC.